This is a list of T cell receptor beta chains from one sample in a study of T cell responses to AZD1222 COVID-19 vaccine. Here immunoSEQ multiplex PCR was the method, and the copy in TCRdb shows in-frame clones only, minus some. The sample carries some 170,000 clones, over 85% recorded once. Sequencing used peripheral blood, obtained on day 0 of AZD1222 vaccination. The source of these receptors is an adult in good health. Each CDR3 is given with its conserved first and last residue. D genes are given only for firm matches. Clone size is not always given. Where it is, it says once, few, many or a class for expanded clones.

v_gene	j_gene	d_gene	abundance	CDR3nt	CDR3aa
TRBV9	TRBJ1-4	TRBD1	-	TGTGCCAGCAGCGCCCCGGGACAGGGGACTGAAAAACTGTTTTTT	CASSAPGQGTEKLFF
TRBV19	TRBJ1-2	-	-	TGTGCCAGTACCGACCGAAACTATGGCTACACCTTC	CASTDRNYGYTF
TRBV27	TRBJ1-1	-	-	TGTGCCAGCAGACCTCCGACAGAGAACACTGAAGCTTTCTTT	CASRPPTENTEAFF
TRBV2	TRBJ2-7	-	-	TGTGCCAGCAGTTCTGGGGGACGGAACGAGCAGTACTTC	CASSSGGRNEQYF
TRBV6-5	TRBJ1-1	TRBD1	-	TGTGCCAGCAGAGGTACCGGGACAGAAAATGAAGCTTTCTTT	CASRGTGTENEAFF
TRBV30	TRBJ2-2	TRBD1	-	TGTGCCTGGAGTGTTACAGGGGGCGCGGTTACCGGGGAGCTGTTTTTT	CAWSVTGGAVTGELFF
TRBV6-6	TRBJ2-4	TRBD2	-	TGTGCCAGCAGTCCCTCTTCGGGACTAGCGGGAGTTCCAGACATTCAGTACTTC	CASSPSSGLAGVPDIQYF
TRBV6-5	TRBJ1-2	TRBD1	-	TGTGCCAGCAGGACGACAGGGGGCTATGGCTACACCTTC	CASRTTGGYGYTF
TRBV30	TRBJ2-1	TRBD2	-	TGTGCCTGGAAAACTAGCGGGAGGGGGCAGTTCTTC	CAWKTSGRGQFF
TRBV12-3/TRBV12-4	TRBJ1-1	TRBD1	-	TGTGCCAGCAGGAGGGCAGGGGGCACTGAAGCTTTCTTT	CASRRAGGTEAFF
TRBV7-2	TRBJ1-2	-	-	TGTGCCAGCAGCCCAGGGGACGACTATGGCTACACCTTC	CASSPGDDYGYTF
TRBV10-3	TRBJ2-7	TRBD1	-	TGTGCCATCAGTGAGTCAGGGACAGCCTACGAGCAGTACTTC	CAISESGTAYEQYF
TRBV12-2	TRBJ1-6	-	-	TGTGCAAGTCTCGGCGCGGGAAGGAATTCACCCCTCCACTTT	CASLGAGRNSPLHF
TRBV28	TRBJ1-4	-	-	TGTGCCAGCAGTTTAGGGGGGGTCACTAATGAAAAACTGTTTTTT	CASSLGGVTNEKLFF
TRBV5-1	TRBJ1-4	-	-	TGCGCCAGCAGCTTGGCCCAGGGACGGCTGGAAAAACTGTTTTTT	CASSLAQGRLEKLFF
TRBV12-3/TRBV12-4	TRBJ1-5	-	-	TGTGCCAGCAGTCCCACTCAGGGACAGCCCCAGCATTTT	CASSPTQGQPQHF
TRBV6-5	TRBJ1-1	TRBD1	-	TGTGCCAGCAGTTCACGACGACAGGGGACTGAAGCTTTCTTT	CASSSRRQGTEAFF
TRBV5-6	TRBJ1-1	-	-	TGTGCCAGCAGCTTGGCCACAGGATTTGAAGCTTTCTTT	CASSLATGFEAFF
TRBV27	TRBJ2-5	-	-	TGTGCCAGCAGTTTAGCCGGGGTGGAAGAGACCCAGTACTTC	CASSLAGVEETQYF
TRBV5-4	TRBJ2-7	TRBD2	-	TGTGCCAGCAGCTTGGAGGACGGACTAGCTGACGAGCAGTACTTC	CASSLEDGLADEQYF
TRBV5-4	TRBJ2-5	TRBD1	-	TGTGCCAGCAGCTTGGCGGGACAGGGCCAAGAGACCCAGTACTTC	CASSLAGQGQETQYF
TRBV3-1/TRBV3-2	TRBJ1-2	-	-	TGTGCCAGCAGCCATATGGACAGATTCTACACCTTC	CASSHMDRFYTF
TRBV9	TRBJ2-3	-	-	TGTGCCAGCAGCGTAAGATGGGTAGCAGTAGATACGCAGTATTTT	CASSVRWVAVDTQYF
TRBV6-4	TRBJ2-5	-	few	TGTGCCAGCAGTGACGACAACCAAGAGACCCAGTACTTC	CASSDDNQETQYF
TRBV4-2	TRBJ1-1	-	-	TGTGCCAGCAGCCAAGAAAGGCTCGGGACTGAAGCTTTCTTT	CASSQERLGTEAFF
TRBV3-1/TRBV3-2	TRBJ2-2	-	-	TGTGCCAGCAGCCAAGATCTCTATGGGGCGCGTGACACCGGGGAGCTGTTTTTT	CASSQDLYGARDTGELFF
TRBV5-6	TRBJ2-5	-	-	TGTGCCAGCAGCCCTTCTGGAGCCCTACAAGAGACCCAGTACTTC	CASSPSGALQETQYF
TRBV6-6	TRBJ2-7	TRBD1	-	TGTGCCAGCAGTGCCACACGGACAGGTTCCGAGCAGTACTTC	CASSATRTGSEQYF
TRBV18	TRBJ1-5	-	once	TGTGCCAGCTCACCTAGCGGGCAGCTTTCCAATCAGCCCCAGCATTTT	CASSPSGQLSNQPQHF
TRBV27	TRBJ1-5	-	-	TGTGCCAGCAGTTTAAGCCCTGGGCGACGGACCGCAGGCCGTTGGCCCCAGCATTTT	CASSLSPGRRTAGRWPQHF
TRBV3-1/TRBV3-2	TRBJ1-6	-	-	TGTGCCAGCAGCCAAGTGCAGGGGAATTCACCCCTCCACTTT	CASSQVQGNSPLHF
TRBV5-1	TRBJ2-7	-	-	TGCGCCAGCAGGAGGGTGTCTAGCTCCTACGAGCAGTACTTC	CASRRVSSSYEQYF
TRBV30	TRBJ1-3	-	-	TGTGCCTGCGACGGTGGAAACACCATATATTTT	CACDGGNTIYF
TRBV28	TRBJ2-5	-	-	TGTGCCAGCAGTGCCCGAGGGGTCCAAGAGACCCAGTACTTC	CASSARGVQETQYF
TRBV5-1	TRBJ1-2	-	-	TGCGCCAGCAGCTTGGATGTAAACTATGGCTACACCTTC	CASSLDVNYGYTF
TRBV5-4	TRBJ2-2	TRBD1	-	TGTGCCAGCAGCCCAGGGGGCGTTAGCACCGGGGAGCTGTTTTTT	CASSPGGVSTGELFF
TRBV18	TRBJ2-7	-	-	TGTGCCAGCTCACCACCGGGGATAACCTACGAGCAGTACTTC	CASSPPGITYEQYF
TRBV7-9	TRBJ1-5	TRBD1	few	TGTGCCAGCAGCTTAACAGGGGGGGATCAGCCCCAGCATTTT	CASSLTGGDQPQHF
TRBV4-1	TRBJ2-7	TRBD1	-	TGCGCCAGCAGCCCATTAGGGACAGCCCCCTCCTACGAGCAGTACTTC	CASSPLGTAPSYEQYF
TRBV14	TRBJ1-2	TRBD1	-	TGTGCCAGCAGCCCCCGACAGGGTGACGGCTACACCTTC	CASSPRQGDGYTF
TRBV2	TRBJ1-5	-	-	TGTGCCAGCAGTGGAGTACTTAGCAATCAGCCCCAGCATTTT	CASSGVLSNQPQHF
TRBV5-6	TRBJ1-1	TRBD1	once	TGTGCCAGCAGCTGGGGACAGGCTGTTGAAGCTTTCTTT	CASSWGQAVEAFF
TRBV5-6	TRBJ1-5	-	-	TGTGCCAGCAGCCATCGAGGGTTTGGGCAGCCCCAGCATTTT	CASSHRGFGQPQHF
TRBV19	TRBJ1-1	-	-	TGTGCCAGTAGTATTATGGGAAACACTGAAGCTTTCTTT	CASSIMGNTEAFF
TRBV15	TRBJ2-7	-	-	TGTGCCACCAGCAAGACCGGGACTTATTTCTACGAGCAGTACTTC	CATSKTGTYFYEQYF
TRBV29-1	TRBJ2-3	-	-	TGCAGCGTCGGGACGGCAGGGTTTGCAGATACGCAGTATTTT	CSVGTAGFADTQYF
TRBV3-1/TRBV3-2	TRBJ2-7	-	few	TGTGCCAGCAGCCAAATTGACGGCTACGAGCAGTACTTC	CASSQIDGYEQYF
TRBV5-1	TRBJ1-1	-	-	TGCGCCAGCAGCTTGGACAGGGTTAGGAACACTGAAGCTTTCTTT	CASSLDRVRNTEAFF
TRBV5-1	TRBJ2-2	-	-	TGCGCCAGCACCCCCGGGGGTAGTCGGGAGCTGTTTTTT	CASTPGGSRELFF
TRBV14	TRBJ2-1	TRBD2	-	TGTGCCAGCAGCAAATCTTTAGCGGGAGGGCGGGGTGAGCAGTTCTTC	CASSKSLAGGRGEQFF
TRBV19	TRBJ2-7	-	-	TGTGCCAGTAGACCCGGACCTAGATACGAGCAGTACTTC	CASRPGPRYEQYF
TRBV5-5	TRBJ1-2	-	-	TGTGCCAGCAGCCCCCCTTCATTTCGCTATGGCTACACCTTC	CASSPPSFRYGYTF
TRBV7-9	TRBJ2-1	-	-	TGTGCCAGCAGCTTCCCAGGCAATGAGCAGTTCTTC	CASSFPGNEQFF
TRBV5-1	TRBJ2-1	TRBD2	-	TGCGCCAGCAGGTTGGGACTAGCCGGGGGTGAGCAGTTCTTC	CASRLGLAGGEQFF
TRBV5-1	TRBJ2-5	-	-	TGCGCCAGCAGCTTGGCGCTTGGGGTTGTCAAGGAGACCCAGTACTTC	CASSLALGVVKETQYF
TRBV6-5	TRBJ1-5	-	-	TGTGCCAGCAGTTACTCCGCGGGAAACCCCAATCAGCCCCAGCATTTT	CASSYSAGNPNQPQHF
TRBV6-5	TRBJ2-3	TRBD1	-	TGTGCCAGCAGTTACGGGACAGAGCCTGTCTCAGATACGCAGTATTTT	CASSYGTEPVSDTQYF
TRBV6-1	TRBJ2-1	-	-	TGTGCCAGCAGTGAAGTCAGCAACTCCTACAATGAGCAGTTCTTC	CASSEVSNSYNEQFF
TRBV2	TRBJ2-1	-	-	TGTGCCAGCAGTGTTAACTCTCGCTCCTACAATGAGCAGTTCTTC	CASSVNSRSYNEQFF
TRBV19	TRBJ1-5	TRBD1	-	TGTGCCAGCGGGCCGGGACAGGGTTTAATGAGCAATCAGCCCCAGCATTTT	CASGPGQGLMSNQPQHF